Listed below are T cell receptor beta chains from one sample, sequenced in a study of technical replicates of blood from a few donors. Method: immunoSEQ multiplex PCR; TCRdb's copy keeps in-frame clones and lacks some. The table has tens of thousands of clones, around 96% seen once. Sequenced input: T cells isolated from PBMCs. These receptors originate from a human donor in good health. CDR3s include the opening cysteine and the closing phenylalanine or tryptophan. The D gene is left open where the match is weak. Not all rows give a size; the values are once, few, many and, for expanded clones, a class.

d_gene: .; abundance: .; v_gene: TRBV30; j_gene: TRBJ2-7; CDR3nt: TGTGCCTGGAGTATTGAGTACGAGCAGTACTTC; CDR3aa: CAWSIEYEQYF
d_gene: .; abundance: .; v_gene: TRBV7-3; j_gene: TRBJ2-2; CDR3nt: TGTGCCAGCAGCTTAAGGAGCGCCGGGGAGCTGTTTTTT; CDR3aa: CASSLRSAGELFF
d_gene: .; abundance: once; v_gene: TRBV6-5; j_gene: TRBJ1-1; CDR3nt: TGTGCCAGCAGTCAGGGGCAGAACACTGAAGCTTTCTTT; CDR3aa: CASSQGQNTEAFF
d_gene: .; abundance: .; v_gene: TRBV10-3; j_gene: TRBJ2-5; CDR3nt: TGTGCCATCAGTGAAAACAATTTGGGCCAGGAGACCCAGTACTTC; CDR3aa: CAISENNLGQETQYF
d_gene: TRBD1; abundance: .; v_gene: TRBV29-1; j_gene: TRBJ1-3; CDR3nt: TGCAGCGTTGAAGGGACAGGGCAGGGAAACACCATATATTTT; CDR3aa: CSVEGTGQGNTIYF
d_gene: .; abundance: .; v_gene: TRBV2; j_gene: TRBJ1-2; CDR3nt: TGTGCCAGCAGTGAACGACAGGTTAGAGATGGCTACACCTTC; CDR3aa: CASSERQVRDGYTF
d_gene: .; abundance: .; v_gene: TRBV11-1; j_gene: TRBJ2-1; CDR3nt: TGTGCCAGCAGCTTAGATGGAGGCGCTTACAATGAGCAGTTCTTC; CDR3aa: CASSLDGGAYNEQFF
d_gene: .; abundance: .; v_gene: TRBV7-8; j_gene: TRBJ1-4; CDR3nt: TGTGCCAGCAGCGAGGGCTATTCCCATGAAAAACTGTTTTTT; CDR3aa: CASSEGYSHEKLFF
d_gene: TRBD1; abundance: .; v_gene: TRBV7-8; j_gene: TRBJ1-2; CDR3nt: TGTGCCAGCAGCGACAGGGTCGCGCGAGATGGCTACACCTTC; CDR3aa: CASSDRVARDGYTF
d_gene: .; abundance: .; v_gene: TRBV7-8; j_gene: TRBJ1-1; CDR3nt: TGTGCCAGCAGCCCGGGGTCGGGGAACACTGAAGCTTTCTTT; CDR3aa: CASSPGSGNTEAFF
d_gene: .; abundance: once; v_gene: TRBV11-3; j_gene: TRBJ2-2; CDR3nt: TGTGCCAGCAGCTTATCAGGCCTGAACACCGGGGAGCTGTTTTTT; CDR3aa: CASSLSGLNTGELFF
d_gene: .; abundance: .; v_gene: TRBV6-1; j_gene: TRBJ1-2; CDR3nt: TGTGCCAGCAGCCAACTGTGGGGAGGTGGAGGCTACACCTTC; CDR3aa: CASSQLWGGGGYTF